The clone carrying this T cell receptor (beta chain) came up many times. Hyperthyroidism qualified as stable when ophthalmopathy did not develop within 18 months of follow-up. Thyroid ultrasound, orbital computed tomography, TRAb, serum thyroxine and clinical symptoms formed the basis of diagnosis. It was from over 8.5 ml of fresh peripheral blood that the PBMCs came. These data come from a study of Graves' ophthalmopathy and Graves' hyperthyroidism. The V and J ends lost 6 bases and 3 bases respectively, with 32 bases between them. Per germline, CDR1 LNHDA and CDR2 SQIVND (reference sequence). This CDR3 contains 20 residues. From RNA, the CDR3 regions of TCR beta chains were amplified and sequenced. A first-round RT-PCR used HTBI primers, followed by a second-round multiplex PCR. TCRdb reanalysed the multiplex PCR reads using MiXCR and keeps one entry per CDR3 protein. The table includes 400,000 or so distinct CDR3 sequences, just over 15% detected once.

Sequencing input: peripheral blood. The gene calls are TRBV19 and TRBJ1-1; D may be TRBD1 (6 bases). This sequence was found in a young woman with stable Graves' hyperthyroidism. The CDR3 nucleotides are TGTGCCAGTAGACCGCTCCTTACAGGGTGGGGGGGTTCGGCGGACACTGAAGCTTTCTTT. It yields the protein CASRPLLTGWGGSADTEAFF.